This section outlines one TCR beta chain sequence together with its context. No antigen is known for it. The junction departs from the called germline gene at one end, perhaps through a read error. This sample is drawn from a study of OX40 agonist ivuxolimab in advanced cancers. Study-level information: Recorded diagnoses for dose-escalation patients were hepatocellular carcinoma, melanoma, renal cell or head and neck cancer. Notes on the study in general: There were, on average, more expanded clones in CD8+ T cells than in CD4+.

TCRdb's table, derived via immunoSEQ multiplex PCR, lists solely in-frame clones and lacks some. The data show about 73,000 clones, with around 89% seen just once and roughly 0.51% held by the top ten. Material: CD4+ or CD8+ T cells sorted from blood, obtained in a trial of the OX40 agonist ivuxolimab. The clonotype comes from an adult with an advanced solid tumor such as melanoma, head and neck, liver or kidney cancer.

CDR3 sequence reads: CASSLGWGASGETQYF. The CDR3 nucleotides are TGCGCCAGCAGTTTGGGGTGGGGGGCCTCGGGAGAGACCCAGTACTTC. V and J are TRBV5-1 and TRBJ2-5, with D perhaps given as TRBD1 or TRBD2 (6 bases each). Germline CDR1 and CDR2: SGHRS and YFSETQ. This CDR3 contains 16 residues.